The 9 T cell receptor beta chains presented below share a single source sample, sequenced in a study of T cell repertoires in cytomegalovirus infection. TCRdb re-derived calls from the reads in MiXCR, one entry per CDR3 protein. Here the sample spans approximately 250,000 distinct CDR3 sequences, 20% to 25% being singletons. The source material was CD8+ T cells from PBMCs. The receptors shown here come from a human donor in good health (CMV status not recorded). Some clones in this sample may be carry-over from other donors' samples.

The chain uses TRBV29-1 and TRBJ2-7; D tentatively reads TRBD1 or TRBD2 (5 bases each). V was trimmed by 5 bases and J by 2 bases, leaving 16 bases between them. The CDR3 covers 14 residues. Germline lookup yields CDR1 SQVTM and CDR2 ANQGSEA. As DNA, the CDR3 is TGCAGCGTTCGGGACCCCAGGAAGACCTACGAGCAGTACTTC. Its protein is CSVRDPRKTYEQYF.

A few counts support this clonotype. The V and J genes are TRBV29-1 and TRBJ2-7; D unclear. Per germline, CDR1 SQVTM and CDR2 ANQGSEA. This CDR3 is 12 amino acids long. V dropped 7 bases and J dropped 1 base, with 11 bases sitting between them. CDR3: CSAEDNSYEQYF. In DNA, the CDR3 is TGCAGCGCCGAAGACAATTCCTACGAGCAGTACTTC.

This clonotype was found many times. The chain is built from TRBV7-8 and TRBJ2-3; 10 bases align to TRBD2. After removal of 3 bases from V and 0 bases from J, the junction contained 12 bases not matched to a gene. In germline, CDR1 is SGHVS, CDR2 FQNEAQ. The CDR3 consists of 19 residues. CDR3 region: CASSFHRSSGGASTDTQYF. CDR3 nucleotides: TGTGCCAGCAGCTTTCATAGGTCTAGCGGGGGAGCTAGCACAGATACGCAGTATTTT.

This clonotype was recorded a few times. The V call is TRBV7-6, the J call TRBJ2-1, with D possibly being TRBD2 (6 bases). This CDR3 has 14 residues. The germline V gene encodes CDR1 SGHVS and CDR2 FNYEAQ. Trimming removed 0 bases at V and 3 bases at J, with 6 bases between. The CDR3 DNA follows: TGTGCCAGCAGCTTAGCGCGGGACTACAATGAGCAGTTCTTC. Amino acid sequence: CASSLARDYNEQFF.

There are many counts of this clonotype. V usage is TRBV5-6 and J usage is TRBJ1-5; no reliable D call. Germline V gene data show CDR1 as SGHDT and CDR2 as YYEEEE. Trimming shortened V by 5 bases and J by 3 bases, and 9 bases separated the two germline ends. The CDR3 has 13 residues. The CDR3 DNA sequence: TGTGCCAGCAGTAACCGAAACAATCAGCCCCAGCATTTT. It yields the protein CASSNRNNQPQHF.

Notes on this clonotype: This clone may be a read error of a much larger clone one base away. This chain connects TRBV3-1 to TRBJ2-7; 7 nucleotides agree with TRBD1. The length of the CDR3 is 15 residues. V gave up 0 bases and J gave up 3 bases; unmatched junction bases: 5. Germline loops: CDR1 LGHDT, CDR2 YNNKEL (reference sequence). This chain's CDR3 is CASSQEGTVFYEQYF. The CDR3 DNA follows: TGTGCCAGCAGCCAAGAAGGGACAGTCTTCTACGAGCAGTACTTC.

This clonotype has just a few counts. V usage is TRBV7-9 and J usage is TRBJ2-7, with 9 bases identical to TRBD1. The CDR3 length is 16 residues. Trimming at V came to 4 bases and at J to 2 bases, leaving 9 bases not matched to a gene. CDR1 is SEHNR and CDR2 is FQNEAQ in the germline V gene (reference sequence). CDR3 sequence (DNA): TGTGCCAGCAGCTCACCCGGGACAGGGACTCCCTACGAGCAGTACTTC. Encoded protein: CASSSPGTGTPYEQYF.

This clonotype has ten or more counts. V is TRBV12-3 or TRBV12-4 and J is TRBJ2-2; D is unresolved. Trimming removed 3 bases at V and 6 bases at J, with 11 bases between. The CDR3 covers 14 residues. CDR3 protein: CASSLSGQPGELFF. In DNA form, the CDR3 reads TGTGCCAGCAGTTTGTCCGGGCAACCCGGGGAGCTGTTTTTT.

This clonotype was picked up many times. This sequence joins TRBV7-2 and TRBJ1-1; 7 nucleotides agree with TRBD1. Unmatched junction bases numbered 6, after V lost 9 bases and J lost 2 bases. The germline V gene encodes CDR1 SGHTA and CDR2 FQGNSA. The CDR3 length is 13 residues. CDR3 nucleotides: TGTGCCAGTAGACAGGGTCTTAACACTGAAGCTTTCTTT. This sequence encodes CASRQGLNTEAFF.